This TCR beta chain was captured by sequencing in a study of human T cells and chemical hapten exposure. Documented time point: pre-sensitization, week 0. The treatment: therapeutic diphenylcyclopropenone sensitization with weekly scalp DPC. TCRdb fed the RACE reads into MiXCR, producing one record per CDR3 protein. The repertoire holds 100,000 to 150,000 distinct CDR3 sequences, with approximately 13% as singletons. The CDR3 extends over 18 amino acids. V dropped 2 bases and J dropped 4; count of bases not matched to a gene: 12. Germline CDR1 and CDR2: MNHEY and SVGAGI. This chain links TRBV6-5 with TRBJ1-5, with 9 bases matching TRBD1. The material was whole blood, obtained in connection with sensitization to the hapten diphenylcyclopropenone (DPC). The TCR comes from a woman aged 18 to 35 with alopecia areata. Some clones in this sample may be carry-over from other donors' samples. This CDR3 is CASSYGGWDREINQPQHF. DNA for the CDR3: TGTGCCAGCAGTTACGGTGGATGGGACAGGGAGATTAATCAGCCCCAGCATTTT.